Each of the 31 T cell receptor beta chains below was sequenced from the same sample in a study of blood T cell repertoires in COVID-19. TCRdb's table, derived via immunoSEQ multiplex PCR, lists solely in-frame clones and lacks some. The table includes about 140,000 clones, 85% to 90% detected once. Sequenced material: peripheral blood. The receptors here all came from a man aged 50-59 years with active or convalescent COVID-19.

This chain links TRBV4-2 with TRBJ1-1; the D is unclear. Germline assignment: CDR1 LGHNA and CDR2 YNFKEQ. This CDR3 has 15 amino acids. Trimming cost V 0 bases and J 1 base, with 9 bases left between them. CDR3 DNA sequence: TGTGCCAGCAGCCAAGACGGGAAGGGGAACACTGAAGCTTTCTTT. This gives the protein CASSQDGKGNTEAFF.

The CDR3 region is CASSAQGLKGGLQFF. The CDR3 DNA sequence: TGTGCCAGCAGCGCACAGGGGCTGAAAGGGGGGTTACAGTTCTTC. The chain combines TRBV7-2 with TRBJ2-1; D is possibly TRBD1 (7 bases). The CDR3 extends over 15 amino acids. The germline gives CDR1 SGHTA, CDR2 FQGNSA. V was shortened by 5 bases and J by 13 bases, with 24 bases between the two germline ends.

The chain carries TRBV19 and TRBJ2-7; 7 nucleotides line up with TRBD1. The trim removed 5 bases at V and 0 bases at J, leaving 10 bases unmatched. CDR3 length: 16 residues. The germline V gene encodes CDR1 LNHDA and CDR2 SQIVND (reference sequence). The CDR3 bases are TGTGCCAGTAGTTTCCCGGGACAGACAAGCTCCTACGAGCAGTACTTC. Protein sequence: CASSFPGQTSSYEQYF.

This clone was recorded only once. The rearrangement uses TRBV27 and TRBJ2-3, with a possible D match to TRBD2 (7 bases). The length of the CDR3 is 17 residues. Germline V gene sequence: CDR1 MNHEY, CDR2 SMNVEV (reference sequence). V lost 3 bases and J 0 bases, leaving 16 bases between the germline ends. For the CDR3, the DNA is TGTGCCAGCAGTTTGAGGGGGGGACGAACGAGCACAGATACGCAGTATTTT. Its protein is CASSLRGGRTSTDTQYF.

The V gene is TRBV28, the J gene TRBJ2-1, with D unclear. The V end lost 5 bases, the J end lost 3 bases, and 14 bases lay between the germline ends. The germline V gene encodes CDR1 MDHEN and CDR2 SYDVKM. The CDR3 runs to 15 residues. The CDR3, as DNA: TGTGCCAGCAGTCCGATAAATGGCGGCTACAATGAGCAGTTCTTC. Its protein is CASSPINGGYNEQFF.

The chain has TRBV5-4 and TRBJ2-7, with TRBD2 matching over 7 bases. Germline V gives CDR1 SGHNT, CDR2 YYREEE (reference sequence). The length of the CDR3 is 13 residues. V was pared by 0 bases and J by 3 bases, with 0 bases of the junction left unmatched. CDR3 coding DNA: TGTGCCAGCAGCTTGGGGGGGGGCTACGAGCAGTACTTC. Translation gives CASSLGGGYEQYF.

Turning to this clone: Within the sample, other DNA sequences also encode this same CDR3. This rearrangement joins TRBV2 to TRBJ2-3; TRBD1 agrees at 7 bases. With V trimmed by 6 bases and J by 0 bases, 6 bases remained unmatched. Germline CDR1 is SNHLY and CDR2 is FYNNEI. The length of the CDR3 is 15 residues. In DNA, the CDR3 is TGTGCCAGCAGGGGTGGGACAGCTAGCACAGATACGCAGTATTTT. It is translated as CASRGGTASTDTQYF.

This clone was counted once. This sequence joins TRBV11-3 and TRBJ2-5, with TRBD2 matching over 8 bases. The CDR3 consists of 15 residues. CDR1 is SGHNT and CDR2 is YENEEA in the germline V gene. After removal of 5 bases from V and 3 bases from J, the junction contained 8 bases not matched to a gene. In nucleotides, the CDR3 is TGTGCCAGCAGCCGAAATAGCGGGATAAAAGAGACCCAGTACTTC. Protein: CASSRNSGIKETQYF.

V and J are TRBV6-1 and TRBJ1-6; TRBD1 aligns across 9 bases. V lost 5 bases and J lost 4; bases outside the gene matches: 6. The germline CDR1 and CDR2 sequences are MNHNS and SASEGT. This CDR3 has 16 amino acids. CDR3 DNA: TGTGCCAGCAGTCAAGGACAGGGGAGATATAATTCACCCCTCCACTTT. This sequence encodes CASSQGQGRYNSPLHF.

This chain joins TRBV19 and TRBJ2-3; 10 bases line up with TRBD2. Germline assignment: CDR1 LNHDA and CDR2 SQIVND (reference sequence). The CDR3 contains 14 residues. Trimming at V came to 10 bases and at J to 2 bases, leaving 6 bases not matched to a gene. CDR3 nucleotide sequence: TGTGCCACCAAGCGGGAGGGGTTCACAGATACGCAGTATTTT. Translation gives CATKREGFTDTQYF.

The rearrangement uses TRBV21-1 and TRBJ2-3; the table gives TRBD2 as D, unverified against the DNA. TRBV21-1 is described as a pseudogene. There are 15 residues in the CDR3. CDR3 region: CASRRTEASTDTQYF. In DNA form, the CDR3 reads TGTGCCAGCAGAAGGACGGAGGCTAGCACAGATACGCAGTATTTT.

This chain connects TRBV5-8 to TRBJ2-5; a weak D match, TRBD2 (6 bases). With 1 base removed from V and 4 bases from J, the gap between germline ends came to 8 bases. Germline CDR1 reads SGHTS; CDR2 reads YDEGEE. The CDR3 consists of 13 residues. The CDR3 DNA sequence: TGTGCCAGCAGCTTGCTGGGAGGAGAGACCCAGTACTTC. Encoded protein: CASSLLGGETQYF.

Written as DNA, the CDR3 is TGTGCCACCAGCAGAGTCGTGAACACTGAAGCTTTCTTT. This translates into CATSRVVNTEAFF. J is TRBJ1-1 and V is TRBV15, with no clear D. Trimming removed 1 base from V and 0 bases from J, with 3 bases in between. The V gene's germline CDR1 is LNHNV and CDR2 YYDKDF (reference sequence). The CDR3 extends over 13 amino acids.

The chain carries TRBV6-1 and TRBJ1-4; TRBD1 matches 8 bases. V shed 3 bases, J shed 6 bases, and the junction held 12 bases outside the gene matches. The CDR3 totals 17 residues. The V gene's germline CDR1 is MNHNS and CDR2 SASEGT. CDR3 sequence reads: CASSDGTGAFRHEKLFF. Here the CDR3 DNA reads TGTGCCAGCAGTGACGGGACAGGCGCTTTCAGGCATGAAAAACTGTTTTTT.

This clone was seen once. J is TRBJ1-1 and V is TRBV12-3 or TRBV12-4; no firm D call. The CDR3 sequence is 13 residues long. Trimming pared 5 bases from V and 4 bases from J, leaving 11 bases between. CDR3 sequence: CASSPARGTEAFF. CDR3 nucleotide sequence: TGTGCCAGCAGTCCCGCCCGGGGCACTGAAGCTTTCTTT.

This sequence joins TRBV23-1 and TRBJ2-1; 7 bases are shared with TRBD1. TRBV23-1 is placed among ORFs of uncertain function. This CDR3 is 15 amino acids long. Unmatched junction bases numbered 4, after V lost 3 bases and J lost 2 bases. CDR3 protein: CASSQPGTAYNEQFF. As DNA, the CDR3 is TGCGCCAGCAGTCAGCCCGGGACAGCCTACAATGAGCAGTTCTTC.

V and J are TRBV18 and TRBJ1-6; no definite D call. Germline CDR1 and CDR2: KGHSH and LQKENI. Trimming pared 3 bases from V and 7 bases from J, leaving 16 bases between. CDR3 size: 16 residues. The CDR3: CASSPTAEGRNSPLHF. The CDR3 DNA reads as TGTGCCAGCTCACCCACCGCGGAAGGGAGGAATTCACCCCTCCACTTT.

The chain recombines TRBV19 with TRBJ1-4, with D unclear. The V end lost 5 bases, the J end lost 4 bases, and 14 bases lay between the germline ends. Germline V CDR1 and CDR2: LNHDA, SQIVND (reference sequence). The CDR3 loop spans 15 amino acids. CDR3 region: CASSRQRRHNEKLFF. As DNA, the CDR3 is TGTGCCAGTAGTCGACAACGCAGGCATAATGAAAAACTGTTTTTT.

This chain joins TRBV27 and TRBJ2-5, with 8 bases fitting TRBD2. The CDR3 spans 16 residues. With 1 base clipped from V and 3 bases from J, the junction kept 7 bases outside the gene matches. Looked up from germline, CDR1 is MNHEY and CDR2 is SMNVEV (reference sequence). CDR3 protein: CASSLLSSGKKETQYF. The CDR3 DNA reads TGTGCCAGCAGTTTATTGAGTAGCGGGAAAAAAGAGACCCAGTACTTC.

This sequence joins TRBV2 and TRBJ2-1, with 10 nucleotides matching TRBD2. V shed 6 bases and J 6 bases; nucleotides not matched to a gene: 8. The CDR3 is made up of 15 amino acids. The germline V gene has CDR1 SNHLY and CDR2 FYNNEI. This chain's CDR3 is CASRYGTSAPNEQFF. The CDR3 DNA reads TGTGCCAGCAGATACGGGACTAGCGCCCCCAATGAGCAGTTCTTC. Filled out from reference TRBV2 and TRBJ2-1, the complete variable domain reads EPEVTQTPSHQVTQMGQEVILRCVPISNHLYFYWYRQILGQKVEFLVSFYNNEISEKSEIFDDQFSVERPDGSNFTLKIRSTKLEDSAMYFCASRYGTSAPNEQFFGPGTRLTVL.

The CDR3 is CASSLGRTGELFF. The CDR3 region has the DNA TGTGCCAGCAGTTTAGGTCGGACCGGGGAGCTGTTTTTT. The chain joins TRBV27 to TRBJ2-2; D remains ambiguous. The germline V gene encodes CDR1 MNHEY and CDR2 SMNVEV (reference sequence). CDR3 size: 13 residues. V was clipped by 2 bases and J by 5 bases, with 6 bases between them.

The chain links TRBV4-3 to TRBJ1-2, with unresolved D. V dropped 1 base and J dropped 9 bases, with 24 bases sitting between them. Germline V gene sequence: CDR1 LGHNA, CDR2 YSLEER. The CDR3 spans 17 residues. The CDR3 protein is CASSQAMNGVAGDRYTF. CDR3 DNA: TGCGCCAGCAGCCAAGCAATGAATGGAGTCGCCGGTGATCGCTACACCTTC.

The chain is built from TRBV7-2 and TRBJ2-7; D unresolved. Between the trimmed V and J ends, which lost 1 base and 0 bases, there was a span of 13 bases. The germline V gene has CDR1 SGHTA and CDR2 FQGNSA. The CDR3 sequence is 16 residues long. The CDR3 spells CASSLDYSRSSYEQYF. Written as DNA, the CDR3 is TGTGCCAGCAGCTTAGATTATTCCAGGTCCTCCTACGAGCAGTACTTC. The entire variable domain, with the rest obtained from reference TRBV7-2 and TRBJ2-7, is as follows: GAGVSQSPSNKVTEKGKDVELRCDPISGHTALYWYRQSLGQGLEFLIYFQGNSAPDKSGLPSDRFSAERTGGSVSTLTIQRTQQEDSAVYLCASSLDYSRSSYEQYFGPGTRLTVT.

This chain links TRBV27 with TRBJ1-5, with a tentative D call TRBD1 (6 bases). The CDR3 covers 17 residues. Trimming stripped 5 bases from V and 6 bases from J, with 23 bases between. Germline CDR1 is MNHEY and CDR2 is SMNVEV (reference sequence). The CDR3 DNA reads TGTGCCAGCAGTGCCCGGCAGGGGAATTTGAACGGTCAGCCCCAGCATTTT. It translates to CASSARQGNLNGQPQHF.

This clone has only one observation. The CDR3 reads CASSLGQTAYEQYF. CDR3 DNA sequence: TGCGCCAGCAGCTTGGGACAGACTGCCTACGAGCAGTACTTC. The V call is TRBV5-1, the J call TRBJ2-7, with D possibly being TRBD1 (5 bases). Germline lookup yields CDR1 SGHRS and CDR2 YFSETQ. This CDR3 comprises 14 residues. The germline V and J ends were trimmed by 0 bases and 2 bases, with 9 bases remaining between them.

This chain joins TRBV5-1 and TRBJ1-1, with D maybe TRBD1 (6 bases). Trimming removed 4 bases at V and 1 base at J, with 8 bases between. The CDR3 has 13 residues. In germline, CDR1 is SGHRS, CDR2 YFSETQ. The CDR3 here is CASSGGQNTEAFF. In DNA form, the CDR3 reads TGCGCCAGCAGCGGGGGACAGAACACTGAAGCTTTCTTT.

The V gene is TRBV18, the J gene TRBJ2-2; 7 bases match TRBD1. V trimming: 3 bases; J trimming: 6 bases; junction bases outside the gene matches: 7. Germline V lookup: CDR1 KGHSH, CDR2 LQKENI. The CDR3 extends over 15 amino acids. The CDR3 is CASSPSQGFAGELFF. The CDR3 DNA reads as TGTGCCAGCTCACCTTCACAGGGGTTTGCCGGGGAGCTGTTTTTT.

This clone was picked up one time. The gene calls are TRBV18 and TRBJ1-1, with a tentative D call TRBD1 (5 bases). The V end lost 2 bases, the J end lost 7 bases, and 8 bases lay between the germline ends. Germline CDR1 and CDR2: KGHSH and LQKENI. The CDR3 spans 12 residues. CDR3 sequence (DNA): TGTGCCAGCTCACCAATCCAGGGTGAAGCTTTCTTT. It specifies CASSPIQGEAFF.

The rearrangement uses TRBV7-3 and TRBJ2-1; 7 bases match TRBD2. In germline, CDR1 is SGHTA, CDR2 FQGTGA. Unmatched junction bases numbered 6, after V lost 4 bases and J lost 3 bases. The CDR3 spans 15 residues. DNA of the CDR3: TGTGCCAGCAGCTCCCGCGGGACTATCTACAATGAGCAGTTCTTC. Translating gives CASSSRGTIYNEQFF.

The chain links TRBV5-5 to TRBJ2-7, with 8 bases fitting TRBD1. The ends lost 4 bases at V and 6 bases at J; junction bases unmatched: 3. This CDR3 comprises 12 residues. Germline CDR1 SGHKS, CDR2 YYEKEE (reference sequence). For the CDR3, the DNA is TGTGCCAGCAGCATTACAGGGGGCGAGCAGTACTTC. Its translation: CASSITGGEQYF.

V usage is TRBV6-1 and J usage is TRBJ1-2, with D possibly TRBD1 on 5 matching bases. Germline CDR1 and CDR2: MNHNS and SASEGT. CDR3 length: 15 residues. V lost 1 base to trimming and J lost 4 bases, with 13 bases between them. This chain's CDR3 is CASSEVGGLSYGYTF. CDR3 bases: TGTGCCAGCAGTGAAGTGGGGGGATTGAGCTATGGCTACACCTTC.